This entry features one T cell receptor beta chain sequence. The antigen is not known. This specimen comes from a study of cytomegalovirus exposure and HLA in healthy donors. Study summary: Approximately 77 million unique TCRs from HLA-typed donors were held in an early release of data.

The PCR used 60 Vbeta and 13 Jbeta primers. Here immunoSEQ multiplex PCR was the method, and the copy in TCRdb shows in-frame clones only, minus some. The data contain some 110,000 clones, approximately 85% of them singletons. Study-level findings and limits: Some TCR beta chains (roughly 160 of them) were listed as cytomegalovirus-associated. Sequence variants that were highly shared formed a cluster that was likely a sequencing artifact. Analyzed later, most CMV-associated TCR beta chains appeared HLA-restricted.

Sequencing used PBMCs. The TCR sequence derives from a man in his fifties or sixties in good health and CMV-seronegative.

The CDR3 spells CASRRGPNYGYTF. The CDR3 coding sequence is TGTGCCAGCAGAAGGGGGCCTAACTATGGCTACACCTTC. The rearrangement links TRBV6-6 to TRBJ1-2, with 7 positions matching TRBD1. There are 13 residues in the CDR3. The germline CDR1 and CDR2 sequences are MNHNY and SVGAGI (reference sequence). J was trimmed by 0 bases and V by 6 bases; bases with no gene match: 1.